The source of this T cell receptor beta chain is a study of technical replicates of blood from a few donors. The assay was immunoSEQ multiplex PCR, and TCRdb's table has in-frame clones only and misses some. The sample shows tens of thousands of clones, roughly 95% of them seen only once. The CDR3 covers 15 residues. Germline CDR1 is MNHEY and CDR2 is SVGAGI. The ends were cut back, 0 bases at V and 2 bases at J, with 7 bases in the middle. Sequenced sample: T cells isolated from PBMCs. This receptor was obtained from a human donor in good health. The chain links TRBV6-5 to TRBJ1-4, with D tentatively TRBD1 (6 bases). The CDR3 DNA reads as TGTGCCAGCAGTTACTCGAGGGGGACTAATGAAAAACTGTTTTTT. This gives the protein CASSYSRGTNEKLFF.